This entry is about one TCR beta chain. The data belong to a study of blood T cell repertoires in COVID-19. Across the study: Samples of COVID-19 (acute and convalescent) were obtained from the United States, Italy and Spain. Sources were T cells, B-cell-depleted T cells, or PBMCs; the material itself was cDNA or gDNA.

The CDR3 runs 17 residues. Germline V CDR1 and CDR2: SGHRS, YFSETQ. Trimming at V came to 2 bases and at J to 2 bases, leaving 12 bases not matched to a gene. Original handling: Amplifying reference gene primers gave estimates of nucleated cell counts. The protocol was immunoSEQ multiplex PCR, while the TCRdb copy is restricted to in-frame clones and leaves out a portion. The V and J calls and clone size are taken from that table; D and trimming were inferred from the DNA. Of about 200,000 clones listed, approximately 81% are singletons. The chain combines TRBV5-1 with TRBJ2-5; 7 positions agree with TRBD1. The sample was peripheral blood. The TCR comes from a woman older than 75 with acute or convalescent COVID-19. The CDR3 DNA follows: TGCGCCAGCAGCTTACTGGTGGGGACAGTGAGTCAAGAGACCCAGTACTTC. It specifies CASSLLVGTVSQETQYF.